Included here is one T cell receptor (beta chain) sequence, with context. This sample is drawn from a study of blood T cell repertoires in COVID-19. CDR3 size: 13 residues. The germline V gene has CDR1 LNHDA and CDR2 SQIVND (reference sequence). Trimming stripped 1 base from V and 8 bases from J, with 8 bases between. Produced via immunoSEQ multiplex PCR; TCRdb's table is partial and in-frame only. The table includes nearly 50,000 clones, about nine tenths detected once. The J gene is TRBJ1-4, the V gene TRBV19; D gene unclear. Source material: peripheral blood. The sequence was obtained from a woman of 80 years or more with COVID-19, enrolled during active disease. For the CDR3, the DNA is TGTGCCAGTAGTATAGTGTTCTTCGAAAAACTGTTTTTT. Protein sequence: CASSIVFFEKLFF.